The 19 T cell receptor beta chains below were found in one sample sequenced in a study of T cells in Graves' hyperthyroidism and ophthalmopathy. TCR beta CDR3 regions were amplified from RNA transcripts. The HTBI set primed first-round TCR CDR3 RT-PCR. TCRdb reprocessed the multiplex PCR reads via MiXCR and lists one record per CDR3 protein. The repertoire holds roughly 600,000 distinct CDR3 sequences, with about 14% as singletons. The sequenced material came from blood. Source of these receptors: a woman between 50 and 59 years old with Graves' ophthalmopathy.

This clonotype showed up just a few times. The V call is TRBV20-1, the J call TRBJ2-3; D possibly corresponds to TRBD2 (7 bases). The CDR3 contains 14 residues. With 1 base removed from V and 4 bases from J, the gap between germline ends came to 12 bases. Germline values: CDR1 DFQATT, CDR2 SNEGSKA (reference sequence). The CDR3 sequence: CSARGGGQSDTQYF. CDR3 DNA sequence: TGCAGTGCTAGAGGGGGGGGGCAATCAGATACGCAGTATTTT.

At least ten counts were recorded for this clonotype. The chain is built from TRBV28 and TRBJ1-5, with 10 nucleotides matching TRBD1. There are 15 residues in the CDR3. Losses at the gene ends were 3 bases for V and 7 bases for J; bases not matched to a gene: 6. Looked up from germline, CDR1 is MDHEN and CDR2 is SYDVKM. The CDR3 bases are TGTGCCAGCAGTTTCGACAGGGGGCTAGGCCAGCCCCAGCATTTT. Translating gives CASSFDRGLGQPQHF.

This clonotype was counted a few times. The CDR3 spells CSAGQSSNQPQHF. In DNA, the CDR3 is TGCAGTGCCGGACAGAGTAGCAATCAGCCCCAGCATTTT. The chain links TRBV20-1 to TRBJ1-5; D possibly corresponds to TRBD1 (6 bases). The CDR3 is 13 amino acids. Trimming took 6 bases from V and 0 from J, leaving 9 bases between them. The germline V gene encodes CDR1 DFQATT and CDR2 SNEGSKA (reference sequence).

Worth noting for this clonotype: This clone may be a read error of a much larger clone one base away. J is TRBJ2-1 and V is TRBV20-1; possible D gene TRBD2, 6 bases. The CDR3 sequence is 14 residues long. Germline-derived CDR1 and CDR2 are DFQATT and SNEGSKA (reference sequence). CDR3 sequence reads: CSARGSGAYNERFF. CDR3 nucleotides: TGCAGTGCTAGAGGTAGCGGAGCCTACAATGAGCGGTTCTTC.

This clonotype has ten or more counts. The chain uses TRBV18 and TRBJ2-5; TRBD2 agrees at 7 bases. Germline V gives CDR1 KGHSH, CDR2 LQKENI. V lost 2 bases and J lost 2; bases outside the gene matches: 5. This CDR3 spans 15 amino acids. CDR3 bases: TGTGCCAGCTCACCAGGGAGGGCTCTACAAGAGACCCAGTACTTC. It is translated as CASSPGRALQETQYF.

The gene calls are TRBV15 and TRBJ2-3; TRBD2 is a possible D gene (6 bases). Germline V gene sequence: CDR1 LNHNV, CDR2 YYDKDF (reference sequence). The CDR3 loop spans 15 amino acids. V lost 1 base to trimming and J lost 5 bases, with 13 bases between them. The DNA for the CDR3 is TGTGCCACCAGCAGAGTGACTAGTTATAAAGATACGCAGTATTTT. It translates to CATSRVTSYKDTQYF.

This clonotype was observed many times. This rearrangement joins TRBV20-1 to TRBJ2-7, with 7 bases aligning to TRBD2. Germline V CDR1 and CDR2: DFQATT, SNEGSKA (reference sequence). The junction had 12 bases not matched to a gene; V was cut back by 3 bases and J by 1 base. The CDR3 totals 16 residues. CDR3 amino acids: CSARARRLADSYEQYF. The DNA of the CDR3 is TGCAGTGCTAGGGCCCGGAGGCTAGCGGATTCCTACGAGCAGTACTTC.

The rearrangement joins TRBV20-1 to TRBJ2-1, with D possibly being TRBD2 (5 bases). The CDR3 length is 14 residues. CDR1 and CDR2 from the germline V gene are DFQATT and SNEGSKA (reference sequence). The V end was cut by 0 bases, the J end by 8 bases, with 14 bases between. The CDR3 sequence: CSARDIGGHDEQFF. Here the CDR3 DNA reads TGCAGTGCTAGAGATATAGGAGGTCACGATGAGCAGTTCTTC.

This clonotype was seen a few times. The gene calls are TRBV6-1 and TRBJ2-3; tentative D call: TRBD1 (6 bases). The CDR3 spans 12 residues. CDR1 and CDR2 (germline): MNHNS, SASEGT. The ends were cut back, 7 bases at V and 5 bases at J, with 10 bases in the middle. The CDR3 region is CASKGGLDTQYF. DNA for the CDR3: TGTGCCAGCAAAGGGGGTTTAGATACGCAGTATTTT.

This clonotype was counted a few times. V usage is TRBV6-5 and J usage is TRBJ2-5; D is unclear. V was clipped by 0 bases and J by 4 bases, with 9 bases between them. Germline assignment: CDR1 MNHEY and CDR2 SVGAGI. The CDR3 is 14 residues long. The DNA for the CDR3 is TGTGCCAGCAGTTACTCGACCCCGGGAGAGACCCAGTACTTC. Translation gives CASSYSTPGETQYF.

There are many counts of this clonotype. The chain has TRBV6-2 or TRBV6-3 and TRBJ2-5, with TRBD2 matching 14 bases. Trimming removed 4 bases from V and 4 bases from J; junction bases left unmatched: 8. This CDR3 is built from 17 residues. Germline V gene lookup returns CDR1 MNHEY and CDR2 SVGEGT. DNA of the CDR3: TGTGCCAGCAGTTCTCGGACTAGCGGGAGGCCGGGAGAGACCCAGTACTTC. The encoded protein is CASSSRTSGRPGETQYF.

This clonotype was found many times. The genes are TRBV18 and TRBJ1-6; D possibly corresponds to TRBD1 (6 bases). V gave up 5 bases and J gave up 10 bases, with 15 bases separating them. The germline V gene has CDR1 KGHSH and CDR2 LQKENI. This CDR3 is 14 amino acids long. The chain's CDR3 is CASSSWTEGSPLHF. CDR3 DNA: TGTGCCAGCTCATCTTGGACAGAAGGGTCACCCCTCCACTTT.

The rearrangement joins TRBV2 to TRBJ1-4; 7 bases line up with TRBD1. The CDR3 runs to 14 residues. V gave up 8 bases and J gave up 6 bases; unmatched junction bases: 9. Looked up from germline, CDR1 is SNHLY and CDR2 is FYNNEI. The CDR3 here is CASWAGGKDEKLFF. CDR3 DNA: TGTGCCAGCTGGGCAGGGGGGAAAGATGAAAAACTGTTTTTT.

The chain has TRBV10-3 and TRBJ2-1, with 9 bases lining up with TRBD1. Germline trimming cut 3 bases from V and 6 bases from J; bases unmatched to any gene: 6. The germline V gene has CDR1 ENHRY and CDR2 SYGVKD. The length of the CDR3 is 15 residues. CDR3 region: CAISDAGTGFNEQFF. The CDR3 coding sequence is TGTGCCATCAGTGACGCGGGGACAGGGTTCAATGAGCAGTTCTTC.

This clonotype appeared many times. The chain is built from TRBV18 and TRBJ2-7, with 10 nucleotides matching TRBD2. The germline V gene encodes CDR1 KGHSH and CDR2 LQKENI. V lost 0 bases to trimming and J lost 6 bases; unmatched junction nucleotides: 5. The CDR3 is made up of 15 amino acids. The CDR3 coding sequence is TGTGCCAGCTCACCACCCTCCTCTAGCGGGAGCGAGCAGTACTTC. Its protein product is CASSPPSSSGSEQYF.

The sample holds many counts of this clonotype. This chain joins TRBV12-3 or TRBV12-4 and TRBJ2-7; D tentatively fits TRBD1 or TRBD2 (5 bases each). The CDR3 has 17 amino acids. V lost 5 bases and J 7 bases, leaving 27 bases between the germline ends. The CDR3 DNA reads TGTGCCAGCAGTCCCCTCCCCAGACAGCTCGAGGGGTGGGAGCAGTACTTC. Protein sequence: CASSPLPRQLEGWEQYF.

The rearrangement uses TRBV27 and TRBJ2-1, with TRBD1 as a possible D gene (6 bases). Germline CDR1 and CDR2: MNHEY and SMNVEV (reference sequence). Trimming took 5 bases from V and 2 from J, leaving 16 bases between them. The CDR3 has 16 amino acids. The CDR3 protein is CASSVTGTITYNEQFF. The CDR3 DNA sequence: TGTGCCAGCAGTGTAACCGGGACAATCACCTACAATGAGCAGTTCTTC.

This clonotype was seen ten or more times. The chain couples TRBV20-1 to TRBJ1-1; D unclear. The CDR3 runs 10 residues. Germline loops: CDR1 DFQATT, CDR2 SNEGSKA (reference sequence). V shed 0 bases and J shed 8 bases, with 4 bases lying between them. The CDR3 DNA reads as TGCAGTGCTAGAGATTCAGAAGCTTTCTTT. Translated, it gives CSARDSEAFF.

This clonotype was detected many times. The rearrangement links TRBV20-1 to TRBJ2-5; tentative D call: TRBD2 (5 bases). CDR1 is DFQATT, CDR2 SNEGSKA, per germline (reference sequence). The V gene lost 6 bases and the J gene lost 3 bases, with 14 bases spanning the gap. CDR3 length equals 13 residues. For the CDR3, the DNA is TGCAGTGCAGCAACCGGGGATGAAGAGACCCAGTACTTC. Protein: CSAATGDEETQYF.